The clone carrying this T cell receptor beta chain came up a few times. Looked up from germline, CDR1 is MNHEY and CDR2 is SMNVEV (reference sequence). Trimming took off 4 bases at V and 4 bases at J, with 19 bases between the two ends. The CDR3 has 16 amino acids. This entry comes from a study of shared clonotypes between healthy human individuals. CD45RO-negative, CCR7-positively selected cells formed the naive CD8 fraction, excluding terminally differentiated effector memory CD45RA+ cells. Every donor was a Caucasian adult from Nashville, Tennessee. The repertoire was sequenced with immunoSEQ multiplex PCR; TCRdb's copy has only in-frame clones and lacks some. The sample shows about 2.2 million clones, 93% of them seen only once.

Sample: naive CD8+ T cells from PBMCs. The sequence derives from a man younger than 30 in good health. Some clones in this sample may be carry-over from other donors' samples. The J gene is TRBJ1-2, the V gene TRBV27, with D unclear. DNA for the CDR3: TGTGCCAGCAGTTCACTACCATCGGACGGTTTCTATGGCTACACCTTC. Translated, it gives CASSSLPSDGFYGYTF.